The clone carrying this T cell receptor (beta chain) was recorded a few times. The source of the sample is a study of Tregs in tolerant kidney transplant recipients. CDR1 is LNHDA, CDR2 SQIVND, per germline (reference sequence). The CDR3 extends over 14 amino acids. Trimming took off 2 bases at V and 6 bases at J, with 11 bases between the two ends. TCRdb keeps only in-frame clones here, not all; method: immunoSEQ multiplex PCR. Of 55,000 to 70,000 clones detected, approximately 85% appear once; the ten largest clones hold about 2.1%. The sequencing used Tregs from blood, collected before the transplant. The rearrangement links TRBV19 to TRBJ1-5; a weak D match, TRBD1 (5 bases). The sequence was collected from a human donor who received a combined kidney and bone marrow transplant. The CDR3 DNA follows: TGTGCCAGTAGTATACAGGGTGAACCTCAGCCCCAGCATTTT. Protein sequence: CASSIQGEPQPQHF.